Following are 12 T cell receptor beta chains from one sample sequenced in a study of lymphopenia after photon versus proton radiotherapy. Profiling relied on immunoSEQ multiplex PCR, and the TCRdb table lists in-frame clones only, not all of them. The sample records around 29,000 clones, about 86% being singletons. The sequencing used peripheral blood, collected from a patient treated with proton-based radiotherapy. The source is a woman in her sixties with cholangiocarcinoma. Some clones in this sample may be carry-over from other donors' samples.

This rearrangement joins TRBV19 to TRBJ2-7, with D possibly TRBD1 on 6 matching bases. Germline V gives CDR1 LNHDA, CDR2 SQIVND (reference sequence). Trimming cost V 7 bases and J 3 bases, with 19 bases left between them. The CDR3 is 15 residues long. CDR3 sequence: CASTNGAGTIYEQYF. The CDR3, as DNA: TGTGCCAGTACCAACGGAGCCGGGACAATCTACGAGCAGTACTTC.

This clone was seen a handful of times. This chain connects TRBV21-1 to TRBJ1-3. TRBV21-1 is an annotated pseudogene. The CDR3 spans 12 residues. The CDR3 here is CAIRGAGNTIYF. In DNA form, the CDR3 reads TGTGCCATCAGGGGAGCTGGAAACACCATATATTTT.

Turning to this clone: The junction shows a germline mismatch at one end, possibly a read error. V is TRBV7-2 and J is TRBJ2-1; 8 bases line up with TRBD2. Looked up from germline, CDR1 is SGHTA and CDR2 is FQGNSA. The CDR3 consists of 11 residues. DNA for the CDR3: TGCGCCAGCAGCGGGAGCAATGAGCAGTTCTTC. It specifies CASSGSNEQFF.

This chain connects TRBV11-2 to TRBJ2-5; D is perhaps TRBD2 (5 bases). The CDR3 runs 13 residues. The V end was cut by 10 bases, the J end by 2 bases, with 14 bases between. CDR1 SGHAT and CDR2 FQNNGV come from the germline V gene. The CDR3 protein is CATSQRTQETQYF. For the CDR3, the DNA is TGTGCCACCTCCCAGCGGACTCAAGAGACCCAGTACTTC.

The V call is TRBV4-3, the J call TRBJ2-1; 8 nucleotides agree with TRBD2. This CDR3 has 16 residues. The germline V gene has CDR1 LGHNA and CDR2 YSLEER. After removal of 0 bases from V and 6 bases from J, the junction contained 7 bases not matched to a gene. Here the CDR3 DNA reads TGCGCCAGCAGCCAAGAGGCAGCGGGGGACCCCAATGAGCAGTTCTTC. Translating gives CASSQEAAGDPNEQFF.

The V and J genes are TRBV6-5 and TRBJ1-2; D ambiguous. The CDR3 extends over 12 amino acids. Per the germline V gene, CDR1 is MNHEY and CDR2 is SVGAGI. Trimming removed 6 bases at V and 7 bases at J, with 12 bases between. CDR3 sequence (DNA): TGTGCCAGCAGCCGTGGAAACGGTGGCTACACCTTC. It is translated as CASSRGNGGYTF.

The chain's CDR3 is CASSYSGVGDTEAFF. In DNA, the CDR3 is TGTGCCAGCAGTTATTCGGGGGTGGGGGACACTGAAGCTTTCTTT. V usage is TRBV6-5 and J usage is TRBJ1-1, with TRBD1 as a possible D gene (5 bases). With 3 bases removed from V and 3 bases from J, the gap between germline ends came to 14 bases. Germline CDR1 is MNHEY and CDR2 is SVGAGI. CDR3 length: 15 residues.

The genes are TRBV27 and TRBJ2-7; weak D call: TRBD2 (6 bases). Germline-derived CDR1 and CDR2 are MNHEY and SMNVEV (reference sequence). This CDR3 region has 17 residues. V was shortened by 5 bases and J by 5 bases, with 25 bases between the two germline ends. The CDR3 bases are TGTGCCAGCAGTCGACCGGGACTCCAGGTGGGTTCGGACGAGCAGTACTTC. This encodes CASSRPGLQVGSDEQYF.

V usage is TRBV10-3 and J usage is TRBJ2-2, with TRBD2 matching 8 bases. This CDR3 has 15 residues. Germline trimming cut 6 bases from V and 0 bases from J; bases unmatched to any gene: 3. From germline, CDR1 is ENHRY and CDR2 SYGVKD. CDR3 sequence reads: CAIRGTSTNTGELFF. As DNA, the CDR3 is TGTGCCATCAGAGGGACTAGTACGAACACCGGGGAGCTGTTTTTT.

This clone was observed a few times. The chain combines TRBV2 with TRBJ2-3, with 10 bases fitting TRBD1. The CDR3 totals 15 residues. V was clipped by 6 bases and J by 4 bases; unmatched bases: 7. Germline values: CDR1 SNHLY, CDR2 FYNNEI. CDR3 coding DNA: TGTGCCAGCAGCGCTCCGGGACAGGGGTCAGATACGCAGTATTTT. This gives the protein CASSAPGQGSDTQYF.

CDR3 DNA: TGCGCCAGCAGTTACAAGGGGACTGCTTTCTTT. Translating it yields CASSYKGTAFF. The chain couples TRBV10-1 to TRBJ1-1; possible D gene TRBD1, 5 bases. This CDR3 is built from 11 residues. CDR1 is WNHNN, CDR2 SYGVQD, per germline (reference sequence). With 5 bases removed from V and 11 bases from J, the gap between germline ends came to 12 bases.

The rearrangement joins TRBV18 to TRBJ1-1; weak D call: TRBD1 (5 bases). V was trimmed by 3 bases and J by 3 bases, leaving 14 bases between them. Germline lookup yields CDR1 KGHSH and CDR2 LQKENI. CDR3 length: 15 residues. CDR3 in DNA: TGTGCCAGCTCACCGGAGGGGCAGCGGGACACTGAAGCTTTCTTT. Translation: CASSPEGQRDTEAFF. Using reference TRBV18 and TRBJ1-1 for the parts outside the CDR3, the full variable domain is NAGVMQNPRHLVRRRGQEARLRCSPMKGHSHVYWYRQLPEEGLKFMVYLQKENIIDESGMPKERFSAEFPKEGPSILRIQQVVRGDSAAYFCASSPEGQRDTEAFFGQGTRLTVV.